The 19 T cell receptor beta chains below come from one sample, sequenced in a study of blood T cell repertoires in COVID-19. The protocol was immunoSEQ multiplex PCR, while the TCRdb copy is restricted to in-frame clones and leaves out a portion. Here the sample spans 30,000 to 35,000 clones, 88% being singletons. The sample comprised peripheral blood. The receptor source for this set is a man aged 60 to 69 with COVID-19, enrolled during active disease.

The chain joins TRBV2 to TRBJ2-3; 10 positions match TRBD1. The CDR3 has 15 residues. Germline V lookup: CDR1 SNHLY, CDR2 FYNNEI. The ends lost 4 bases at V and 6 bases at J; junction bases unmatched: 7. The CDR3 bases are TGTGCCAGCAGTGCGGGACAGGGGCGTTGGGATACGCAGTATTTT. This codes for CASSAGQGRWDTQYF.

The chain combines TRBV5-1 with TRBJ2-1, with 10 nucleotides matching TRBD2. The CDR3 consists of 17 residues. Germline values: CDR1 SGHRS, CDR2 YFSETQ. The V and J ends lost 5 bases and 5 bases, in that order; junction bases with no gene match: 13. This CDR3 is CASSTRPTSGKHNEQFF. DNA of the CDR3: TGCGCCAGCAGTACACGACCAACTAGCGGGAAGCACAATGAGCAGTTCTTC.

The chain links TRBV4-1 to TRBJ1-5; D is uncertain. CDR1 is MGHRA and CDR2 is YSYEKL in the germline V gene. V lost 0 bases, J lost 0 bases, and 6 bases lay in between. CDR3 size: 15 residues. The DNA of the CDR3 is TGCGCCAGCAGCCAAGAGAGGGTTAGCAATCAGCCCCAGCATTTT. Amino acid sequence: CASSQERVSNQPQHF.

The rearrangement links TRBV27 to TRBJ2-1; 11 nucleotides match TRBD2. This CDR3 has 17 amino acids. Germline CDR1 reads MNHEY; CDR2 reads SMNVEV (reference sequence). Losses at the gene ends were 3 bases for V and 6 bases for J; bases not matched to a gene: 10. CDR3 region: CASSFLPLAGVGNEQFF. The CDR3 DNA sequence: TGTGCCAGCAGTTTCCTCCCACTAGCGGGAGTCGGCAATGAGCAGTTCTTC.

This clone was counted between two and nine times. The chain carries TRBV30 and TRBJ1-2, with TRBD1 identical over 9 bases. The CDR3 loop spans 14 amino acids. V shed 3 bases, J shed 2 bases, and the junction held 4 bases outside the gene matches. Per the germline V gene, CDR1 is GTSNPN and CDR2 is SVGIG (reference sequence). CDR3 sequence reads: CAWREDRGNYGYTF. The CDR3 DNA sequence: TGTGCCTGGAGGGAGGACAGGGGAAACTATGGCTACACCTTC. The full variable domain, completed using reference TRBV30 and TRBJ1-2, is SQTIHQWPATLVQPVGSPLSLECTVEGTSNPNLYWYRQAAGRGLQLLFYSVGIGQISSEVPQNLSASRPQDRQFILSSKKLLLSDSGFYLCAWREDRGNYGYTFGSGTRLTVV.

V gene TRBV7-6 combines with J gene TRBJ1-2; weak D call: TRBD1 (5 bases). The V gene lost 1 base and the J gene lost 0 bases, with 9 bases spanning the gap. This CDR3 has 15 residues. CDR1 SGHVS and CDR2 FNYEAQ come from the germline V gene. In DNA form, the CDR3 reads TGTGCCAGCAGCTTAGAGGCAGGGACTAACTATGGCTACACCTTC. Amino acids: CASSLEAGTNYGYTF.

The rearrangement uses TRBV15 and TRBJ2-7, with 10 bases fitting TRBD2. This CDR3 has 15 amino acids. Per the germline V gene, CDR1 is LNHNV and CDR2 is YYDKDF (reference sequence). The trim removed 5 bases at V and 6 bases at J, leaving 10 bases unmatched. In DNA form, the CDR3 reads TGTGCCACCAGCGGCGCCGGGACTAGCGAACCCGAGCAGTACTTC. Protein: CATSGAGTSEPEQYF.

The chain couples TRBV2 to TRBJ1-3, with 7 bases that match TRBD1. V lost 7 bases, J lost 3 bases, and 6 bases stayed unmatched. CDR1 and CDR2 from the germline V gene are SNHLY and FYNNEI. This CDR3 region has 14 residues. The CDR3, as DNA: TGTGCCAGCAACGAGGGGGCAGGTGGAAACACCATATATTTT. This translates into CASNEGAGGNTIYF.

The chain recombines TRBV6-2 or TRBV6-3 with TRBJ2-3, with TRBD2 matching 8 bases. Germline CDR1 and CDR2: MNHEY and SVGEGT. This CDR3 contains 16 residues. V lost 2 bases, J lost 0 bases, and 4 bases stayed unmatched. Here the CDR3 reads CASSYIPSGSTDTQYF. The CDR3 coding sequence is TGTGCCAGCAGTTACATTCCTAGCGGGAGCACAGATACGCAGTATTTT.

The CDR3 region has the DNA TGTGCCAGCAGACGGGCGGGAGTGGGGACCTATGGCTACACCTTC. It encodes CASRRAGVGTYGYTF. The chain uses TRBV6-5 and TRBJ1-2, with TRBD1 as a possible D gene (5 bases). Trimming shortened V by 6 bases and J by 4 bases, and 18 bases separated the two germline ends. The length of the CDR3 is 15 residues. CDR1 and CDR2 (germline): MNHEY, SVGAGI.

The chain links TRBV3-1 (or the pseudogene TRBV3-2) to TRBJ2-3; TRBD2 might be the D (5 bases). The CDR3 is 16 amino acids. The V end was cut by 5 bases, the J end by 0 bases, with 15 bases between. The germline V gene encodes CDR1 LGHDT and CDR2 YNNKEL (reference sequence). In DNA form, the CDR3 reads TGTGCCAGCAGCAAACTGGGGAGCCCTAGCACAGATACGCAGTATTTT. Translation: CASSKLGSPSTDTQYF.

J is TRBJ2-5 and V is TRBV5-1; D possibly corresponds to TRBD2 (6 bases). This CDR3 is 17 amino acids long. Trimming left V 2 bases short and J 1 base short, with 18 bases between. Germline V gene data show CDR1 as SGHRS and CDR2 as YFSETQ. The CDR3 loop is CASSFPERASTQETQYF. CDR3 coding DNA: TGCGCCAGCAGCTTCCCCGAGCGGGCCTCTACCCAAGAGACCCAGTACTTC.

The rearrangement uses TRBV27 and TRBJ2-1; D remains unclear. Deletions cut 6 bases from V and 0 bases from J, with 9 bases between. The CDR3 spans 14 residues. Per germline, CDR1 MNHEY and CDR2 SMNVEV (reference sequence). The CDR3 sequence: CASSLPGSYNEQFF. The CDR3 DNA reads as TGTGCCAGCAGCCTCCCGGGCTCCTACAATGAGCAGTTCTTC.

The genes are TRBV28 and TRBJ2-7; 11 bases line up with TRBD1. Germline trimming cut 2 bases from V and 4 bases from J; bases unmatched to any gene: 7. The CDR3 is made up of 16 amino acids. CDR1 and CDR2 (germline): MDHEN, SYDVKM. The CDR3 nucleotides read TGTGCCAGCAGTTTACCCGGGACAGGGGGTATGTACGAGCAGTACTTC. Translation gives CASSLPGTGGMYEQYF.

The chain joins TRBV5-1 to TRBJ2-7, with TRBD1 identical over 8 bases. With V trimmed by 3 bases and J by 2 bases, 4 bases remained unmatched. This CDR3 region has 14 residues. Germline CDR1 SGHRS, CDR2 YFSETQ. The CDR3 region is CASSSSTGAYEQYF. The CDR3 region has the DNA TGCGCCAGCAGCTCCTCGACAGGGGCCTACGAGCAGTACTTC.

The chain couples TRBV7-2 to TRBJ1-5; 7 bases fit TRBD1. V shed 3 bases and J 7 bases; nucleotides not matched to a gene: 3. This CDR3 is built from 13 residues. Germline V lookup: CDR1 SGHTA, CDR2 FQGNSA. Here the CDR3 reads CASSFLQGQPQHF. For the CDR3, the DNA is TGTGCCAGCAGCTTCCTACAGGGGCAGCCCCAGCATTTT.

The chain recombines TRBV27 with TRBJ1-1; 8 bases map to TRBD1. Losses at the gene ends were 6 bases for V and 2 bases for J; bases not matched to a gene: 5. The germline gives CDR1 MNHEY, CDR2 SMNVEV (reference sequence). This CDR3 is 14 amino acids long. The CDR3 loop is CASRKQGVNTEAFF. The DNA of the CDR3 is TGTGCCAGCAGGAAACAGGGGGTAAACACTGAAGCTTTCTTT.

The chain recombines TRBV11-3 with TRBJ2-5, with D tentatively TRBD2 (5 bases). The CDR3 has 14 amino acids. Per the germline V gene, CDR1 is SGHNT and CDR2 is YENEEA. With 1 base removed from V and 4 bases from J, the gap between germline ends came to 10 bases. DNA of the CDR3: TGTGCCAGCAGCTTAGGTCCGGGGTTAGAGACCCAGTACTTC. The encoded protein is CASSLGPGLETQYF.

The DNA for the CDR3 is TGTGCCAGCACCCACCGGACAGGACCATTGAACACTGAAGCTTTCTTT. It is translated as CASTHRTGPLNTEAFF. V gene TRBV7-9 combines with J gene TRBJ1-1; 7 positions agree with TRBD1. CDR1 and CDR2 (germline): SEHNR, FQNEAQ (reference sequence). CDR3 length: 16 amino acids. Germline trimming cut 7 bases from V and 0 bases from J; bases unmatched to any gene: 11.